Listed below are T cell receptor beta chains from one sample, sequenced in a study of a mutant IDH1 vaccine in newly diagnosed glioma. Using immunoSEQ multiplex PCR, the repertoire was profiled, and TCRdb retains in-frame clones only, with some absent. The table has about 98,000 clones, over 85% seen once; the top ten hold roughly 0.54%. The material was PBMCs, obtained from a glioma patient treated with radiotherapy, temozolomide or both. These receptors were obtained from a woman aged 45-65 years with glioma. The CDR3 runs from the conserved cysteine through the conserved F or W. A D gene is named only where the DNA matches it firmly. Size is omitted from some rows. Given values are once, few, many or a class for expanded clones.

v_gene	d_gene	abundance	j_gene	CDR3nt	CDR3aa
TRBV5-1	TRBD2	NA	TRBJ2-1	TGCGCCAGCAGCCTCTTCGGGGGGGCCAGCTCCTACAATGAGCAGTTCTTC	CASSLFGGASSYNEQFF
TRBV27	NA	NA	TRBJ2-7	TGTGCCAGCAGCCAATTTGGGCCCCAAGGGGAGCAGTACTTC	CASSQFGPQGEQYF
TRBV30	NA	NA	TRBJ1-5	TGTGCCTGGAACTCAGGGCCGGGGGCCCAGCATTTT	CAWNSGPGAQHF
TRBV5-5	TRBD1	NA	TRBJ1-1	TGTGCCAGCAGCTTGGTTGGGCGGGCCGACAGGGGGCTGAAGACTGAAGCTTTCTTT	CASSLVGRADRGLKTEAFF
TRBV20-1	NA	NA	TRBJ2-4	TGCAGTGCCGCACAAAACATTCAGTACTTC	CSAAQNIQYF
TRBV5-4	NA	NA	TRBJ2-5	TGTGCCAGCAGCTTGATCCAGGGCCAAGAGACCCAGTACTTC	CASSLIQGQETQYF
TRBV19	NA	NA	TRBJ2-3	TGTGCCAGTAGTATTGGAGGGAGAAGTGCAGATACGCAGTATTTT	CASSIGGRSADTQYF
TRBV12-5	NA	once	TRBJ1-5	TGTGCTAGTGGTTTGTCTCTCACAGGGAGTTCGAATCAGCCCCAGCATTTT	CASGLSLTGSSNQPQHF
TRBV5-1	TRBD1	NA	TRBJ1-2	TGCGCCAGCAGCGGAACAGGGGGAAAGTATGGCTACACCTTC	CASSGTGGKYGYTF
TRBV7-2	TRBD1	NA	TRBJ2-2	TGTGCCAGCAGTCGGGACAGGGTGAACACCGGGGAGCTGTTTTTT	CASSRDRVNTGELFF
TRBV7-6	TRBD1	NA	TRBJ2-3	TGTGCCAGCAGCTCCAGTCCAGGGGGATGGGGCACAGATACGCAGTATTTT	CASSSSPGGWGTDTQYF
TRBV10-3	NA	NA	TRBJ1-5	TGTGCCATCAGACCCTTTGACAGCAATCAGCCCCAGCATTTT	CAIRPFDSNQPQHF
TRBV19	NA	NA	TRBJ2-5	TGTGCCAGTAGTCAGAGCAAATCGACGGTCCAAGAGACCCAGTACTTC	CASSQSKSTVQETQYF
TRBV9	TRBD1	NA	TRBJ2-5	TGTGCCAGCAGCGTAGGAGGACAGGGGTGGGAGACCCAGTACTTC	CASSVGGQGWETQYF
TRBV30	NA	NA	TRBJ2-3	TGTGCCTGGAGTTTAGAGGTGATGGACCTGATCTTT	CAWSLEVMDLIF
TRBV4-1	NA	once	TRBJ2-3	TGCGCCAGCAGCCGAATGGGGGGCAGTTCGCAGTATTTT	CASSRMGGSSQYF
TRBV5-5	TRBD1	once	TRBJ1-1	TGTGCCAGCAGCGGGTGGACAGGGGGCCTCTCCACTGAAGCTTTCTTT	CASSGWTGGLSTEAFF
TRBV5-1	NA	NA	TRBJ2-3	TGCGCCAGCAGCTTGAACCCCACAGATACGCAGTATTTT	CASSLNPTDTQYF
TRBV29-1	NA	NA	TRBJ1-2	TGCAGCGTGCACAGTCAGGGGACCATCTATGGCTACACCTTC	CSVHSQGTIYGYTF
TRBV28	TRBD1	NA	TRBJ2-7	TGTGCCAGCCTTAGTAACAGGGGCTCCTACGAGCAGTACTTC	CASLSNRGSYEQYF